The 4 T cell receptor beta chains listed next were all sequenced from one sample in a study of T cells in Graves' hyperthyroidism and ophthalmopathy. Researchers took RNA transcripts and amplified the TCR beta CDR3 regions from them. Researchers ran a first-round RT-PCR on the TCR CDR3 using the HTBI primer set. TCRdb reanalysed the multiplex PCR reads using MiXCR and keeps one entry per CDR3 protein. This sample has some 570,000 distinct CDR3 sequences; 13% to 15% occur once, and the top ten carry less than 9%. The material sequenced was blood. These receptors were obtained from a woman younger than 35 with Graves' ophthalmopathy.

This clonotype was detected ten times or more. The chain combines TRBV28 with TRBJ1-5; tentatively, D is TRBD1 (5 bases). Germline CDR1 MDHEN, CDR2 SYDVKM. The germline V and J ends were trimmed by 2 bases and 7 bases, with 15 bases remaining between them. The CDR3 extends over 15 amino acids. In DNA form, the CDR3 reads TGTGCCAGCAGTTTACCAGCAGGGTTGGGGCAGCCCCAGCATTTT. This encodes CASSLPAGLGQPQHF.

This clonotype was found many times. The chain couples TRBV28 to TRBJ1-2, with D unclear. V lost 3 bases and J 4 bases, leaving 21 bases between the germline ends. CDR3 length equals 17 residues. The germline gives CDR1 MDHEN, CDR2 SYDVKM. The DNA of the CDR3 is TGTGCCAGCAGTTTCCCCCCGGGGAGGGAGGGAATCTATGGCTACACCTTC. Translation gives CASSFPPGREGIYGYTF.

This clonotype occurred many times. V usage is TRBV7-2 and J usage is TRBJ2-7; 7 bases agree with TRBD1. Trimming removed 5 bases from V and 3 bases from J; junction bases left unmatched: 7. CDR1 is SGHTA and CDR2 is FQGNSA in the germline V gene. The CDR3 sequence is 14 residues long. CDR3 sequence (DNA): TGTGCCAGCAGCCACCAGACAGGGCACTACGAGCAGTACTTC. Its translation: CASSHQTGHYEQYF.

The chain uses TRBV7-3 and TRBJ1-1; 8 nucleotides match TRBD1. Germline trimming cut 2 bases from V and 5 bases from J; bases unmatched to any gene: 7. The CDR3 has 15 residues. Germline V gene sequence: CDR1 SGHTA, CDR2 FQGTGA. CDR3 DNA: TGTGCCAGCAGCTTAGCCAGGGGGCGTGAAACTGAAGCTTTCTTT. Translation: CASSLARGRETEAFF.